This T cell receptor beta chain was profiled in a study of T cells in Graves' hyperthyroidism and ophthalmopathy. From 8.5 to 10 ml of fresh peripheral blood, PBMCs were isolated. The CDR3 covers 13 residues. In germline, CDR1 is SQVTM, CDR2 ANQGSEA. Trimming removed 4 bases from V and 7 bases from J; junction bases left unmatched: 10. Amplification targeted TCR beta CDR3 regions from RNA transcripts. With the HTBI primer set, the TCR CDR3 went through a first round of RT-PCR. TCRdb re-called the multiplex PCR reads with MiXCR, one entry per CDR3 protein. The data hold about 560,000 distinct CDR3 sequences, with over 15% observed a single time.

Material: blood. The V and J genes are TRBV29-1 and TRBJ2-7, with TRBD2 matching over 7 bases. The TCR sequence derives from a woman between 18 and 29 years old with Graves' hyperthyroidism. CDR3 in amino acids: CSVVKAGRGEQYF. As DNA, the CDR3 is TGCAGCGTTGTCAAAGCGGGGCGCGGTGAGCAGTACTTC.